This is a list of T cell receptor beta chains from one sample in a study of cytomegalovirus exposure and HLA in healthy donors. Sequencing was performed with immunoSEQ multiplex PCR; in TCRdb, only in-frame clones are kept and a portion is missing. The sample includes about 220,000 clones, about 81% seen only once; the top ten take roughly 6%. The source material was PBMCs. The receptors stem from a man between 40 and 49 years old in good health and CMV-seropositive. CDR3s include the opening cysteine and the closing phenylalanine or tryptophan. The D gene is left open where the match is weak. Not all rows give a size; the values are once, few, many and, for expanded clones, a class.

CDR3nt | CDR3aa | j_gene | abundance | d_gene | v_gene | len
TGTGCCAGCAGCTTAGAGGGACAGCCAAATCAGCCCCAGCATTTT | CASSLEGQPNQPQHF | TRBJ1-5 | . | TRBD1 | TRBV7-2 | 15
TGTGCCAGCAGCTCCATTCGGGACTCACCCAAAGGGAACACTGAAGCTTTCTTT | CASSSIRDSPKGNTEAFF | TRBJ1-1 | . | . | TRBV11-3 | 18
TGTGCCAGCGCAAAGAAGGACAGGGACCTAATGACCCAGTACTTC | CASAKKDRDLMTQYF | TRBJ2-5 | . | TRBD1 | TRBV27 | 15
TGTGCCAGCAGTTTAGGTAGTTACAATGAGCAGTTCTTC | CASSLGSYNEQFF | TRBJ2-1 | . | . | TRBV27 | 13
TGCGCCAGCAGTGATGCCGGGAGGAACACTGAAGCTTTCTTT | CASSDAGRNTEAFF | TRBJ1-1 | . | . | TRBV10-1 | 14
TGTGCCAGCTCACACCGGGACAGCCTGAACACTGAAGCTTTCTTT | CASSHRDSLNTEAFF | TRBJ1-1 | . | TRBD1 | TRBV18 | 15
TGTGCCATCAGCCCCGGGGGCTCTGGGGCCAACGTCCTGACTTTC | CAISPGGSGANVLTF | TRBJ2-6 | . | . | TRBV10-3 | 15
TGCAGCGTTGGGGGGGGGCGCGGTGAAAAACTGTTTTTT | CSVGGGRGEKLFF | TRBJ1-4 | . | . | TRBV29-1 | 13
TGTGCCAGCAGTTACTCGACAGGCTTCTCCTACGAGCAGTACTTC | CASSYSTGFSYEQYF | TRBJ2-7 | few | . | TRBV6-5 | 15
TGTGCCAGCAGCTTAGATCCCCTAGGAGGCTCCTACAATGAGCAGTTCTTC | CASSLDPLGGSYNEQFF | TRBJ2-1 | . | . | TRBV11-3 | 17
TGTGCCAGTACCCCAGGGGGATCCTACAATGAGCAGTTCTTC | CASTPGGSYNEQFF | TRBJ2-1 | . | TRBD1 | TRBV19 | 14
TGTGCCAGCAGCTTAAGGGGCAGCCAAGAGACCCAGTACTTC | CASSLRGSQETQYF | TRBJ2-5 | . | . | TRBV7-6 | 14
TGCGCCAGCAGCCATGGAGCGGATAGCTCCTACAATGAGCAGTTCTTC | CASSHGADSSYNEQFF | TRBJ2-1 | . | . | TRBV4-1 | 16
TGCAGCGCTCCGGGACAGGGTTCCTACAATGAGCAGTTCTTC | CSAPGQGSYNEQFF | TRBJ2-1 | . | TRBD1 | TRBV29-1 | 14
TGTGCCAGCAGTTGGAGGGTTCAAGAGACCCAGTACTTC | CASSWRVQETQYF | TRBJ2-5 | . | . | TRBV27 | 13
TGTGCCAGCTCATCGGACAGCCGTACAGATACGCAGTATTTT | CASSSDSRTDTQYF | TRBJ2-3 | . | . | TRBV18 | 14
TGCAGCGTGCCCGGGACAGCTAACTATGGCTACACCTTC | CSVPGTANYGYTF | TRBJ1-2 | . | TRBD1 | TRBV29-1 | 13
TGTGCCAGCAGCTTCCGTTCGCTAGCGGGAAGGGAGACCCAGTACTTC | CASSFRSLAGRETQYF | TRBJ2-5 | few | TRBD2 | TRBV5-4 | 16
TGTGCCAGCAGTGCAGGACAGGGCGGCACTGAAGCTTTCTTT | CASSAGQGGTEAFF | TRBJ1-1 | few | TRBD1 | TRBV6-5 | 14
TGTGCCAGTAGTATAACCCCCCGGGTCACAGATACGCAGTATTTT | CASSITPRVTDTQYF | TRBJ2-3 | . | . | TRBV19 | 15
TGTGCCAGCAGCCTCGGAGGGGGCACAGATACGCAGTATTTT | CASSLGGGTDTQYF | TRBJ2-3 | . | . | TRBV5-4 | 14
TGTGCCACCAGCAGCGACGGCCCGGACAGGGGAGAGACCCAGTACTTC | CATSSDGPDRGETQYF | TRBJ2-5 | few | TRBD1 | TRBV15 | 16
TGTGCCAGCAGCTTGTCGCAGGGTAGTAGGTATTTT | CASSLSQGSRYF | TRBJ1-3 | few | . | TRBV5-6 | 12
TGTGCCAGCAGTCCTGACAGGATAGGAACCGGGGAGCTGTTTTTT | CASSPDRIGTGELFF | TRBJ2-2 | . | . | TRBV6-1 | 15
TGCGCCAGCAGTGGCTTACTGGGGGGGGGCTCCTACAATGAGCAGTTCTTC | CASSGLLGGGSYNEQFF | TRBJ2-1 | . | TRBD2 | TRBV10-1 | 17
TGCAGCGTTCCAGGGGGAGAGGAGACCCAGTACTTC | CSVPGGEETQYF | TRBJ2-5 | . | TRBD1 | TRBV29-1 | 12
TGTGCCAGCTCACCGACAGAGACTAACTATGGCTACACCTTC | CASSPTETNYGYTF | TRBJ1-2 | . | . | TRBV18 | 14
TGTGCCAGCAGCCAAGGGACAGGATTCAAGTTCTTC | CASSQGTGFKFF | TRBJ2-1 | . | TRBD1 | TRBV4-2 | 12
TGTGCCAGTAGTATAGGAACAGGGGGAAACACCATATATTTT | CASSIGTGGNTIYF | TRBJ1-3 | . | . | TRBV19 | 14
TGTGCCAGCAGTTACGGGGTGGGGAGGGACTCCGGCGAGCAGTACTTC | CASSYGVGRDSGEQYF | TRBJ2-7 | few | TRBD2 | TRBV6-6 | 16
TGTGCTAGTGGTTCGACCGGGGGGAATGAGCAGTTCTTC | CASGSTGGNEQFF | TRBJ2-1 | once | TRBD2 | TRBV12-5 | 13
TGTGCCAGCTCACCAGGGGGGACCAGGTCCTACAATGAGCAGTTCTTC | CASSPGGTRSYNEQFF | TRBJ2-1 | once | . | TRBV18 | 16
TGTGCCAGCAGCTTTGGGTCTAGCAGTAACCAAGAGACCCAGTACTTC | CASSFGSSSNQETQYF | TRBJ2-5 | few | . | TRBV7-8 | 16
TGTGCCAGCTCACTGACAGGGGTGCTAAATAACTATGGCTACACCTTC | CASSLTGVLNNYGYTF | TRBJ1-2 | . | TRBD1 | TRBV18 | 16
TGCGCCAGCAGCACCAGACAGGGCTTCGACGAGCAGTACTTC | CASSTRQGFDEQYF | TRBJ2-7 | . | TRBD1 | TRBV5-1 | 14
TGTGCCAGCAGCGTAGGACAGAACTCTGGAAACACCATATATTTT | CASSVGQNSGNTIYF | TRBJ1-3 | . | . | TRBV9 | 15
TGTGCCAGCAGTTACTCGGCGGGAGAGGCATACAATGAGCAGTTCTTC | CASSYSAGEAYNEQFF | TRBJ2-1 | . | TRBD2 | TRBV6-5 | 16
TGTGCCAGCAGCTTGGGGGGGGGCATTCAGTACTTC | CASSLGGGIQYF | TRBJ2-4 | . | TRBD2 | TRBV5-4 | 12
TGTGCCAGTCAAATCCGGGACATAATTCAGCCCCAGCATTTT | CASQIRDIIQPQHF | TRBJ1-5 | . | . | TRBV19 | 14
TGCGCCAGCAGCTTGCGACAGGGAATGACCAAAAACATTCAGTACTTC | CASSLRQGMTKNIQYF | TRBJ2-4 | few | TRBD1 | TRBV5-1 | 16
TGTGCCAGTAGTACGGGGGGCGGTCAGCCCCAGCATTTT | CASSTGGGQPQHF | TRBJ1-5 | . | . | TRBV19 | 13
TGTGCCAGCAGCCAAGAATTGGGACTAGCGGGGGAGCAGTACTTC | CASSQELGLAGEQYF | TRBJ2-7 | . | TRBD2 | TRBV4-2 | 15
TGTGCCAGCAGTCCACTAGCGAGCTCCTACAATGAGCAGTTCTTC | CASSPLASSYNEQFF | TRBJ2-1 | . | TRBD2 | TRBV6-5 | 15
TGTGCCAGCAGGACTACAGGGGACGCCACTGAAGCTTTCTTT | CASRTTGDATEAFF | TRBJ1-1 | . | TRBD1 | TRBV7-9 | 14
TGTGCCAGTTTGACTAGCGGTCGAGCCAAAAACATTCAGTACTTC | CASLTSGRAKNIQYF | TRBJ2-4 | few | TRBD2 | TRBV6-1 | 15
TGCGCCAGCACCCCCGGCGGGGTCAACGAAAAACTGTTTTTT | CASTPGGVNEKLFF | TRBJ1-4 | few | . | TRBV5-1 | 14
TGTGCCAGCAGTGAGGGAGGGGGGAGGGGGAACGGCTACACCTTC | CASSEGGGRGNGYTF | TRBJ1-2 | . | . | TRBV6-1 | 15
TGTGCCAGCAGCGCAGAAGAGACCCAGTACTTC | CASSAEETQYF | TRBJ2-5 | . | . | TRBV2 | 11
TGTGCCACCAGCGGGGTGGGACTAGCGGGAGGGCCGTACAATGAGCAGTTCTTC | CATSGVGLAGGPYNEQFF | TRBJ2-1 | few | TRBD2 | TRBV15 | 18
TGTGCCAGCTCACCCGGGACCTACGAGCAGTACTTC | CASSPGTYEQYF | TRBJ2-7 | few | . | TRBV18 | 12
TGTGCCAGCAGCCCCGCACGGAGTAGCAATCAGCCCCAGCATTTT | CASSPARSSNQPQHF | TRBJ1-5 | . | . | TRBV5-8 | 15
TGTGCCAGCAGCTTGGGACAGGGGGTCTACAATGAGCAGTTCTTC | CASSLGQGVYNEQFF | TRBJ2-1 | . | TRBD1 | TRBV5-4 | 15
TGCGCCAGCAGCCCCCCAGGGAGGGGGGAGACCCAGTACTTC | CASSPPGRGETQYF | TRBJ2-5 | once | . | TRBV4-1 | 14
TGTGCCAGCAGTGCATCCCCGGGGCAGGGGGACTATGGCTACACCTTC | CASSASPGQGDYGYTF | TRBJ1-2 | few | TRBD1 | TRBV25-1 | 16
TGTGCCATCAGTGGGGCTGCTGGGCTCGAAAAACTGTTTTTT | CAISGAAGLEKLFF | TRBJ1-4 | few | . | TRBV10-3 | 14
TGCGCCAGCAGCCAAGAATCGGGGTCAAAAGTGGCCGGGGAGCTGTTTTTT | CASSQESGSKVAGELFF | TRBJ2-2 | . | . | TRBV4-1 | 17
TGCAGCGTACGGGGGGGCACAGATACGCAGTATTTT | CSVRGGTDTQYF | TRBJ2-3 | few | TRBD2 | TRBV29-1 | 12
TGTGCCAGCAGCCAGACAGGATCGAACACTGAAGCTTTCTTT | CASSQTGSNTEAFF | TRBJ1-1 | . | . | TRBV5-4 | 14
TGTGCCAGCGGTTATAGCGGAGGTGGGAATGAGCAGTTCTTC | CASGYSGGGNEQFF | TRBJ2-1 | . | . | TRBV6-5 | 14